This T cell receptor beta chain was sequenced during a study of blood T cell repertoires in COVID-19. The CDR3 runs to 14 residues. The junction had 6 bases not matched to a gene; V was cut back by 4 bases and J by 5 bases. Germline loops: CDR1 WNHNN, CDR2 SYGVQD (reference sequence). Profiling relied on immunoSEQ multiplex PCR, and the TCRdb table lists in-frame clones only, not all of them. The sample has approximately 450,000 clones; 80% to 90% are singletons. This TCR came from a man younger than 45 who had recovered from COVID-19. This chain connects TRBV10-1 to TRBJ2-7; 9 positions agree with TRBD2. The sample was PBMCs or T cells enriched from blood (not recorded which). The CDR3 protein is CASSGQREVHEQYF. As DNA, the CDR3 is TGCGCCAGCAGTGGGCAGCGGGAGGTCCACGAGCAGTACTTC.